These T cell receptor beta chains were read from a single sample in a study of T cells in Graves' hyperthyroidism and ophthalmopathy. Via MiXCR, TCRdb re-called the multiplex PCR reads, giving one row per CDR3 protein. The data contain 300,000 to 450,000 distinct CDR3 sequences, approximately 25% of them singletons. Sequencing used blood. The source of these receptors is a man aged 45-65 years with Graves' hyperthyroidism. Each CDR3 is given with its conserved first and last residue. Fields, in order: D gene, V gene, J gene, clone size, CDR3 DNA, CDR3 protein. D genes are given only for firm matches. Clone size, where shown, is once, few, many, or a class for clones that have expanded.

d_gene: TRBD2
v_gene: TRBV19
j_gene: TRBJ2-5
abundance: .
CDR3nt: TGTGCCAGCTCTCGAACTAGCGGGAGCGGGAAAGAGACCCAGTACTTC
CDR3aa: CASSRTSGSGKETQYF

d_gene: TRBD2
v_gene: TRBV11-2
j_gene: TRBJ2-2
abundance: .
CDR3nt: TGTGCCAGCAGCTCGGGACTAGCGGGAGAGTCGGCCGGGGAGCTGTTTTTT
CDR3aa: CASSSGLAGESAGELFF

d_gene: TRBD2
v_gene: TRBV27
j_gene: TRBJ2-3
abundance: .
CDR3nt: TGTGCCAGCAGTCTCACTAGCGGGAGGGCCGCAGATACGCAGTATTTT
CDR3aa: CASSLTSGRAADTQYF

d_gene: TRBD1
v_gene: TRBV11-1
j_gene: TRBJ1-4
abundance: few
CDR3nt: TGTGCCAGCAGCTTGGGGGACAGGGGCGAAAAACTGTTTTTT
CDR3aa: CASSLGDRGEKLFF

d_gene: TRBD1
v_gene: TRBV28
j_gene: TRBJ1-1
abundance: few
CDR3nt: TGTGCCAGCAGTTTACGGACAGGGACCACTGAAGCTTTCTTT
CDR3aa: CASSLRTGTTEAFF

d_gene: TRBD1
v_gene: TRBV11-2
j_gene: TRBJ2-2
abundance: .
CDR3nt: TGTGCCAGCAGCCCACGGGACAGGGGATACACCGGGGAGCTGTTTTTT
CDR3aa: CASSPRDRGYTGELFF

d_gene: TRBD1
v_gene: TRBV5-6
j_gene: TRBJ2-1
abundance: .
CDR3nt: TGTGCCAGCAGCTTGGAAGTACAGGGGGTCTATGAGCAGTTCTTC
CDR3aa: CASSLEVQGVYEQFF

d_gene: .
v_gene: TRBV5-1
j_gene: TRBJ1-2
abundance: .
CDR3nt: TGCGCCAGCAACTTGGCAAGGGAGAACTATGGCTACACCTTC
CDR3aa: CASNLARENYGYTF

d_gene: .
v_gene: TRBV11-1
j_gene: TRBJ2-5
abundance: .
CDR3nt: TGTGCCAGCAGCTCCCTTTTCGTCGAGACCCAGTACTTC
CDR3aa: CASSSLFVETQYF

d_gene: TRBD2
v_gene: TRBV3-1
j_gene: TRBJ2-1
abundance: few
CDR3nt: TGTGCCAGCAGCGTAGGGACTAGCGGGAGAAATGAGCAGTTCTTC
CDR3aa: CASSVGTSGRNEQFF

d_gene: .
v_gene: TRBV28
j_gene: TRBJ2-1
abundance: many
CDR3nt: TGTGCCAGCAGCGCCTACTTCGAGCAGTTCTTC
CDR3aa: CASSAYFEQFF

d_gene: .
v_gene: TRBV5-1
j_gene: TRBJ2-3
abundance: few
CDR3nt: TGCGCCAGCAGCTTGGCCCAACAGGGATTCACAGATACGCAGTATTTT
CDR3aa: CASSLAQQGFTDTQYF

d_gene: TRBD1
v_gene: TRBV18
j_gene: TRBJ1-1
abundance: many
CDR3nt: TGTGCCAGCTCACGGACAGGGCCTGACACTGAAGCTTTCTTT
CDR3aa: CASSRTGPDTEAFF

d_gene: .
v_gene: TRBV29-1
j_gene: TRBJ1-1
abundance: many
CDR3nt: TGCAGCGTTGGATTTTCGCAGGGCGAGGGGAGGGACACTGAAGCTTTCTTT
CDR3aa: CSVGFSQGEGRDTEAFF

d_gene: TRBD2
v_gene: TRBV7-9
j_gene: TRBJ2-1
abundance: .
CDR3nt: TGTGCCAGCAGCTTAAGAGGGGCTAGCGGGAAATACAATGAGCAGTTCTTC
CDR3aa: CASSLRGASGKYNEQFF

d_gene: TRBD2
v_gene: TRBV6-1
j_gene: TRBJ2-3
abundance: .
CDR3nt: TGTGCCAGCAGTCACGGACTAGCGGGAGAAGATACGCAGTATTTT
CDR3aa: CASSHGLAGEDTQYF

d_gene: .
v_gene: TRBV12-3/TRBV12-4
j_gene: TRBJ1-1
abundance: many
CDR3nt: TGTGCCAGCAGCGCAGGGGTGTACACTGAAGCTTTCTTT
CDR3aa: CASSAGVYTEAFF

d_gene: TRBD2
v_gene: TRBV2
j_gene: TRBJ2-5
abundance: many
CDR3nt: TGTGCCAGCAGTGTCGGGATGGCTAGCGGGACCCAAGAGACCCAGTACTTC
CDR3aa: CASSVGMASGTQETQYF

d_gene: .
v_gene: TRBV6-1
j_gene: TRBJ1-1
abundance: .
CDR3nt: TGTGCCAGCAGGGAAGACGGCTACACTGAAGCTTTCTTT
CDR3aa: CASREDGYTEAFF

d_gene: .
v_gene: TRBV2
j_gene: TRBJ2-5
abundance: many
CDR3nt: TGTGCCAGCAGTGGGCCGGCGGTCCAAGAGACCCAGTACTTC
CDR3aa: CASSGPAVQETQYF

d_gene: .
v_gene: TRBV7-3
j_gene: TRBJ2-5
abundance: .
CDR3nt: TGCGCCAGCAGCCAAGATCCGACCCCCCAGGGGACCCAGTACTTC
CDR3aa: CASSQDPTPQGTQYF

d_gene: .
v_gene: TRBV9
j_gene: TRBJ1-1
abundance: .
CDR3nt: TGTGCCAGCAGCCCTCGACAGACTGGTGGGGCTTTCTTT
CDR3aa: CASSPRQTGGAFF

d_gene: .
v_gene: TRBV27
j_gene: TRBJ1-4
abundance: .
CDR3nt: TGTGCCAGCAGTTTTTACCCGGGGAATGAAAAACTGTTTTTT
CDR3aa: CASSFYPGNEKLFF

d_gene: TRBD2
v_gene: TRBV24-1
j_gene: TRBJ2-1
abundance: .
CDR3nt: TGTGCCACCAGTGACACCGGGACTAGCGGGAGTCACAATGAGCAGTTCTTC
CDR3aa: CATSDTGTSGSHNEQFF

d_gene: .
v_gene: TRBV7-3
j_gene: TRBJ2-1
abundance: many
CDR3nt: TGTGCCAGCAGTCCCGGGACTAGAGGGGGCACCTACAATGAGCAGTTCTTC
CDR3aa: CASSPGTRGGTYNEQFF

d_gene: TRBD1
v_gene: TRBV7-9
j_gene: TRBJ2-1
abundance: few
CDR3nt: TGTGCCAGCAGCCCAAGGAACTGGGACAGGGCTTCCTACAATGAGCAGTTCTTC
CDR3aa: CASSPRNWDRASYNEQFF

d_gene: TRBD1
v_gene: TRBV18
j_gene: TRBJ2-1
abundance: many
CDR3nt: TGTGCCAGCCCCCCGAGTCCGGGACAGGCGTACAATGAGCAGTTCTTC
CDR3aa: CASPPSPGQAYNEQFF

d_gene: TRBD2
v_gene: TRBV6-5
j_gene: TRBJ2-7
abundance: few
CDR3nt: TGTGCCAGCAGTTACTCGGGGACTAGCGGAGAGGGGCAGTACTTC
CDR3aa: CASSYSGTSGEGQYF

d_gene: TRBD2
v_gene: TRBV7-8
j_gene: TRBJ2-4
abundance: many
CDR3nt: TGTGCCAGCAGCATGACTAGCGATTTGGACAAAAACATTCAGTACTTC
CDR3aa: CASSMTSDLDKNIQYF

d_gene: .
v_gene: TRBV2
j_gene: TRBJ2-1
abundance: few
CDR3nt: TGTGCCAGCAGTGTTTCAGGAAACAATGAGCAGTTCTTC
CDR3aa: CASSVSGNNEQFF